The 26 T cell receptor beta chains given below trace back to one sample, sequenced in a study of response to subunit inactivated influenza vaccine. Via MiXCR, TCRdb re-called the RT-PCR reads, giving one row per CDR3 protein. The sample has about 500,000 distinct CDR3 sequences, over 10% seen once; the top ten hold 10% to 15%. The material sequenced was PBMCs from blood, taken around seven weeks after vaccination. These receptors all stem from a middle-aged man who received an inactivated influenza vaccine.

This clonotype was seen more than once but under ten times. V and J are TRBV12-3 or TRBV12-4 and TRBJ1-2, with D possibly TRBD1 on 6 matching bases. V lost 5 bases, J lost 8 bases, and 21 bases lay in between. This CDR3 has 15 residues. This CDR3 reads CASSQGGALAWGYTF. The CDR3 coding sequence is TGTGCCAGCAGTCAAGGGGGGGCCTTGGCGTGGGGCTACACCTTC.

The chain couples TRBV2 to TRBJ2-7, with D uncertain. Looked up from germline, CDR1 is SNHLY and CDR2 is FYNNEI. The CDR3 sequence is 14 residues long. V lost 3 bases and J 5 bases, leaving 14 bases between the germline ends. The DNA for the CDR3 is TGTGCCAGCAGTGATCAAGCCCTGGTGGACGAGCAGTACTTC. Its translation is CASSDQALVDEQYF.

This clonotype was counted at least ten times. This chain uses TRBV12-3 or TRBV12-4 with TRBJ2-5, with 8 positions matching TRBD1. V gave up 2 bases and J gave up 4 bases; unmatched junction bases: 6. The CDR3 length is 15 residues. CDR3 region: CASSLPTGGRETQYF. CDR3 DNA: TGTGCCAGCAGTTTACCTACAGGGGGAAGAGAGACCCAGTACTTC.

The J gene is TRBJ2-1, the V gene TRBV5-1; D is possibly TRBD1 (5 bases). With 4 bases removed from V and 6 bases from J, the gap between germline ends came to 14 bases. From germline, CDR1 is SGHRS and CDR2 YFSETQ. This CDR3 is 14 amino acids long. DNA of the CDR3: TGCGCCAGCAGCATTCAGGGCATCGGCAATGAGCAGTTCTTC. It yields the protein CASSIQGIGNEQFF.

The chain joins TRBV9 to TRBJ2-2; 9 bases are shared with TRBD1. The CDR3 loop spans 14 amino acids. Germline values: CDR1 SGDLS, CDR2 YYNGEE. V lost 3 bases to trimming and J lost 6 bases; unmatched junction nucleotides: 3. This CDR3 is CASSATGGAGELFF. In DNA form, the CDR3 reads TGTGCCAGCAGCGCGACAGGGGGGGCCGGGGAGCTGTTTTTT.

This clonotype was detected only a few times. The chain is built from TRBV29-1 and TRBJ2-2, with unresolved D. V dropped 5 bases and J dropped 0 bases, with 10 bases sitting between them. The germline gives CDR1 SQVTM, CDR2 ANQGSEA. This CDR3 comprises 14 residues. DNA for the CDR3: TGCAGCGTTAGTACGGGTTCGAACACCGGGGAGCTGTTTTTT. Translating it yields CSVSTGSNTGELFF.

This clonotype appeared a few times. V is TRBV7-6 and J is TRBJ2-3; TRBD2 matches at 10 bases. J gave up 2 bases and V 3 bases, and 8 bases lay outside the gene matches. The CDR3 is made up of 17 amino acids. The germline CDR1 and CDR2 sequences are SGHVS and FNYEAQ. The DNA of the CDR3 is TGTGCCAGCAGCTTGGGAGGAAGCGGGGGGGCCACAGATACGCAGTATTTT. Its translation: CASSLGGSGGATDTQYF.

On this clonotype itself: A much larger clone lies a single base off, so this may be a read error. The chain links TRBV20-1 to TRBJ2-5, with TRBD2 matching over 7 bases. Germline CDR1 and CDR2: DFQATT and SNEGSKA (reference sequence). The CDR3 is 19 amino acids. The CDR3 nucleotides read TGCTGTGCTAGACCCGGGGGGAGAGAGAAACCCTCCCACCGGGAGACCCAGTACTTC. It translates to CCARPGGREKPSHRETQYF.

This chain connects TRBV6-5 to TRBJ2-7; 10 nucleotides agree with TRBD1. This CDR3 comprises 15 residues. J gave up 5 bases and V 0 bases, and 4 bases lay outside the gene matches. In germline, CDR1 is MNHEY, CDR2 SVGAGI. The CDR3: CASSYSGQGTHEQYF. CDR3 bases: TGTGCCAGCAGTTACTCGGGACAGGGGACCCACGAGCAGTACTTC.

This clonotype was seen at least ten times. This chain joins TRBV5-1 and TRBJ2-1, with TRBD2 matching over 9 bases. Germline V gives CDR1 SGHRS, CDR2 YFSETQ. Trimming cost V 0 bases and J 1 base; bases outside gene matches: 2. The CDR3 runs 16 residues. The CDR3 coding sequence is TGCGCCAGCAGCTTGGAAACTAGCGGGTCCTACAATGAGCAGTTCTTC. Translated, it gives CASSLETSGSYNEQFF.

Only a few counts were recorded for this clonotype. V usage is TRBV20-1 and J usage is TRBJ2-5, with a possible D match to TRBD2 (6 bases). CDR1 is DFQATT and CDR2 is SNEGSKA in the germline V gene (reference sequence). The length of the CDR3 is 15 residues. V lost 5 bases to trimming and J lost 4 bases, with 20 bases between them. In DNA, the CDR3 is TGCAGTGCTGCAATACCGGGACTTAGGGGAGAGACCCAGTACTTC. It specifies CSAAIPGLRGETQYF.

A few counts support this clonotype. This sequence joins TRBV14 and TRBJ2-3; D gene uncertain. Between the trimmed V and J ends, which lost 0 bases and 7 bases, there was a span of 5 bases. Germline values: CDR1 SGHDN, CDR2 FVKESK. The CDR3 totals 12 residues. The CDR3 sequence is CASSQDWYTQYF. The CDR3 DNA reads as TGTGCCAGCAGCCAAGACTGGTATACGCAGTATTTT. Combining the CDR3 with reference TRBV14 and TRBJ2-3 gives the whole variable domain EAGVTQFPSHSVIEKGQTVTLRCDPISGHDNLYWYRRVMGKEIKFLLHFVKESKQDESGMPNNRFLAERTGGTYSTLKVQPAELEDSGVYFCASSQDWYTQYFGPGTRLTVL.

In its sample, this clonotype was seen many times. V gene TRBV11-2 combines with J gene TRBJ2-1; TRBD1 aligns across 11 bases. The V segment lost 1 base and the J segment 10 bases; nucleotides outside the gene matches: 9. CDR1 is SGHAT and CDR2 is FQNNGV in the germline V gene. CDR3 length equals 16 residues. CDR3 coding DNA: TGTGCCAGCAGCTTAGTTTTCGGACAGGGGGCTTACGAGCAGTTCTTC. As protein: CASSLVFGQGAYEQFF. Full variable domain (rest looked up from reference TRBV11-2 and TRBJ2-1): EAGVAQSPRYKIIEKRQSVAFWCNPISGHATLYWYQQILGQGPKLLIQFQNNGVVDDSQLPKDRFSAERLKGVDSTLKIQPAKLEDSAVYLCASSLVFGQGAYEQFFGPGTRLTVL.

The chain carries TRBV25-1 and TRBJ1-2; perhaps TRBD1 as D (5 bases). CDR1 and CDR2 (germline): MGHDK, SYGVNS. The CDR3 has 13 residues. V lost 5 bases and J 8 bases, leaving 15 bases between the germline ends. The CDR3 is CASSLGQSLGYTF. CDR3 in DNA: TGTGCCAGCAGTCTTGGACAAAGTCTAGGCTACACCTTC.

CDR3: CASRAGQVENYGYTF. The CDR3 DNA sequence: TGCGCCAGCAGGGCTGGACAGGTAGAAAACTATGGCTACACCTTC. This chain links TRBV5-1 with TRBJ1-2, with 7 bases lining up with TRBD1. V lost 5 bases and J lost 2; bases outside the gene matches: 9. The CDR3 runs to 15 residues. The V gene's germline CDR1 is SGHRS and CDR2 YFSETQ.

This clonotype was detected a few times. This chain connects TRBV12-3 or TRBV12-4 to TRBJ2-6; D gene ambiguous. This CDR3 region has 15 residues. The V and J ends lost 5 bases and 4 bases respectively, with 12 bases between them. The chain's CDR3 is CASSGSHAGANVLTF. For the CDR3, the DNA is TGTGCCAGCAGTGGGTCCCATGCCGGGGCCAACGTCCTGACTTTC.

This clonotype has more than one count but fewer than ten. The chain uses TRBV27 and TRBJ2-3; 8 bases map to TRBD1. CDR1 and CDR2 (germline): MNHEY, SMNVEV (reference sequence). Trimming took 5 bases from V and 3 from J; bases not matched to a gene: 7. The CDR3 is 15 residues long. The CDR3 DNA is TGTGCCAGCAGTGCCAGGGGGCTACGGACAGATACGCAGTATTTT. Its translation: CASSARGLRTDTQYF.

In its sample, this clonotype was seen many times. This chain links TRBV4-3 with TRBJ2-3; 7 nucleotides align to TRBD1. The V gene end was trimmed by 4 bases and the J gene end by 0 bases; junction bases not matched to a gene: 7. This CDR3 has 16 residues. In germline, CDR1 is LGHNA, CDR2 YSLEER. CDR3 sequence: CASSRYRGGSTDTQYF. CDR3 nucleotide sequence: TGCGCCAGCAGCCGGTACAGGGGTGGGAGCACAGATACGCAGTATTTT.

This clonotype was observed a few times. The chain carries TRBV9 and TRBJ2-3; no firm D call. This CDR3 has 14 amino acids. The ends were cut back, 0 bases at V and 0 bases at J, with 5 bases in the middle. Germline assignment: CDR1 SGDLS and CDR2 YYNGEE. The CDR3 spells CASSVEVSTDTQYF. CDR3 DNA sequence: TGTGCCAGCAGCGTAGAAGTTAGCACAGATACGCAGTATTTT.

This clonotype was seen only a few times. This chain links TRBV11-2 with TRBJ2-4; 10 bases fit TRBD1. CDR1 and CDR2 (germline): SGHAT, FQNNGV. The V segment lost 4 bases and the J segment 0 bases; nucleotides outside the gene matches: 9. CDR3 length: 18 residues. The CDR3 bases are TGTGCCAGCAGCTCCTTACCCGACAGGGGGCAAGCCAAAAACATTCAGTACTTC. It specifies CASSSLPDRGQAKNIQYF.

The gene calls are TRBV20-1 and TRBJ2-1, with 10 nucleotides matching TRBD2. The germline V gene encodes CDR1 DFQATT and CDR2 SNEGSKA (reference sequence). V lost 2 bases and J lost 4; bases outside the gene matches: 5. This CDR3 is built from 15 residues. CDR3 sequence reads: CSARPGTSEYNEQFF. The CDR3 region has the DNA TGCAGTGCTAGACCCGGGACTAGCGAATACAATGAGCAGTTCTTC.

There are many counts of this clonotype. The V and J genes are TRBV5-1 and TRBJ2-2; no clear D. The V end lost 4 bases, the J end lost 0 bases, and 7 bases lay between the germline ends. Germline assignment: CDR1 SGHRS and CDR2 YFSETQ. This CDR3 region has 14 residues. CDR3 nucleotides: TGCGCCAGCAGCCAGAAATCGAACACCGGGGAGCTGTTTTTT. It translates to CASSQKSNTGELFF.

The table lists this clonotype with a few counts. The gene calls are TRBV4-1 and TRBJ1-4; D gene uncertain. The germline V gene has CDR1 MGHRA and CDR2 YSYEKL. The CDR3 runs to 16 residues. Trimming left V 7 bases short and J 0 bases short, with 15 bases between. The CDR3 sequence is CASTLGGEATNEKLFF. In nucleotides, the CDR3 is TGCGCCAGCACGTTAGGTGGGGAGGCAACTAATGAAAAACTGTTTTTT.

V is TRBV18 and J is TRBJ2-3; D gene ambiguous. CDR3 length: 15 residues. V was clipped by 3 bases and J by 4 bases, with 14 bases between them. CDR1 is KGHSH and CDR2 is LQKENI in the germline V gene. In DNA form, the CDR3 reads TGTGCCAGCTCACCTAACGGCGGATGGGCAGATACGCAGTATTTT. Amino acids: CASSPNGGWADTQYF.

This CDR3 reads CASSKGVLFGPQVPDTQYF. In DNA form, the CDR3 reads TGTGCCAGCAGCAAAGGCGTACTATTCGGGCCCCAGGTCCCAGATACGCAGTATTTT. This chain links TRBV21-1 with TRBJ2-3; the table names TRBD2, a call not compared with the DNA. TRBV21-1 is a pseudogene segment. This CDR3 has 19 amino acids.

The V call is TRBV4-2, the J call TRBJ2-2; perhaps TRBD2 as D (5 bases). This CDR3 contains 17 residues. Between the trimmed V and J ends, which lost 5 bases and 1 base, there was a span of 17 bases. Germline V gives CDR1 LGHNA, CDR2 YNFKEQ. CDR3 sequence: CASSVRGPYQNTGELFF. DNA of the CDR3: TGTGCCAGCAGCGTACGAGGGCCCTATCAGAACACCGGGGAGCTGTTTTTT.